The sequence of this TCR beta chain was determined in a study of blood T cell repertoires in COVID-19. Under the authors' procedure: Reference gene primers were amplified, and this amplification served to estimate nucleated cell counts. Repertoires were generated with immunoSEQ multiplex PCR, while TCRdb's copy carries only in-frame clones and drops some. That table supplies the V and J calls and clone size; D and trimming were determined from the DNA. The table includes approximately 490,000 clones, around nine tenths detected once. Participants were aged about 18 to 90 years, lived in about two dozen US areas, and enrolled virtually. What the recovered Cohort 3 donors had was two negative PCRs, clearance, or symptom resolution. This clone came up once. Germline CDR1 reads SGHNT; CDR2 reads YENEEA. CDR3 length: 15 amino acids. Trimming cost V 5 bases and J 5 bases; bases outside gene matches: 6.

The sample was PBMCs or T cells enriched from blood (not recorded which). This clonotype was obtained from a woman aged 55-70 years who had recovered from COVID-19. V is TRBV11-3 and J is TRBJ1-4; 9 bases are shared with TRBD1. The CDR3 here is CASSGFGTGNEKLFF. The CDR3 DNA follows: TGTGCCAGCAGCGGATTCGGGACAGGGAATGAAAAACTGTTTTTT.